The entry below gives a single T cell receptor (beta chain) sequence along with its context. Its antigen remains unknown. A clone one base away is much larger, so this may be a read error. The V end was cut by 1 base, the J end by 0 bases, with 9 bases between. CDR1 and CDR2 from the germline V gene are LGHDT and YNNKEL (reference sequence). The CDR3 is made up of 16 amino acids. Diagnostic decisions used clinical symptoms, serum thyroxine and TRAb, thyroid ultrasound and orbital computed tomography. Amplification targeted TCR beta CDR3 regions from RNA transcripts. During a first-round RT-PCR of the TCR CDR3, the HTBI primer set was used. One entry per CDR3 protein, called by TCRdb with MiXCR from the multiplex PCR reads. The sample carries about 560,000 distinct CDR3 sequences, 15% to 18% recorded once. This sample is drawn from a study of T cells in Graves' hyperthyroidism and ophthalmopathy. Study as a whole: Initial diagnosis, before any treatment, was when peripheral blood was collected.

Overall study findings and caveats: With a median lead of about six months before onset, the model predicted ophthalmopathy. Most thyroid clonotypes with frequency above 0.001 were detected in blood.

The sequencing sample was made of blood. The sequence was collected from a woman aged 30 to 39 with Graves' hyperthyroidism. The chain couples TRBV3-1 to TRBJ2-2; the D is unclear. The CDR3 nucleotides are TGTGCCAGCAGCCAAGCAAGGGTAACGAACACCGGGGAGCTGTTTTTT. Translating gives CASSQARVTNTGELFF.